The 9 T cell receptor beta chains below all came from one sample that was sequenced in a study of blood T cell repertoires in COVID-19 (TCRdb year 2020). Libraries were built with the immunoSEQ multiplex PCR assay. The clones in this table, taken by TCRdb from immuneACCESS, are in-frame only. Not every clone is retained; where verified, under half of the shortfall comes from an unresolved V gene, and the cause of the rest is unknown. The sample table holds approximately 70,000 clones, of which roughly 80% were seen once. About 20% of the sample belongs to the ten largest clones. The sample comprised peripheral blood. These receptors came from a man aged 70 or older who had recovered from COVID-19.

This chain joins TRBV30 and TRBJ2-2; a possible D gene is TRBD1 (5 bases). The germline gives CDR1 GTSNPN, CDR2 SVGIG (reference sequence). The CDR3 length is 17 residues. V gave up 0 bases and J gave up 4 bases, with 18 bases separating them. The CDR3 here is CAWSVARTRELTGELFF. The DNA of the CDR3 is TGTGCCTGGAGTGTAGCCCGGACAAGGGAACTCACCGGGGAGCTGTTTTTT. The entire variable domain, with the rest obtained from reference TRBV30 and TRBJ2-2, is as follows: SQTIHQWPATLVQPVGSPLSLECTVEGTSNPNLYWYRQAAGRGLQLLFYSVGIGQISSEVPQNLSASRPQDRQFILSSKKLLLSDSGFYLCAWSVARTRELTGELFFGEGSRLTVL.

This chain uses TRBV18 with TRBJ2-6; weak D call: TRBD2 (5 bases). Germline lookup yields CDR1 KGHSH and CDR2 LQKENI. The CDR3 has 15 residues. The V end was cut by 2 bases, the J end by 4 bases, with 9 bases between. The CDR3 spells CASSPTSGGANVLTF. DNA of the CDR3: TGTGCCAGCTCACCAACCTCGGGAGGGGCCAACGTCCTGACTTTC.

This chain links TRBV9 with TRBJ1-2; 10 bases are a match to TRBD1. In germline, CDR1 is SGDLS, CDR2 YYNGEE. The CDR3 sequence is 13 residues long. J lost 7 bases, V lost 5 bases, and 5 bases had no gene match. The CDR3: CASSQTGGFGYTF. The CDR3 coding sequence is TGTGCCAGCAGTCAGACAGGGGGCTTTGGCTACACCTTC.

The chain uses TRBV6-1 and TRBJ2-2, with D tentatively TRBD1 (5 bases). Trimming pared 3 bases from V and 3 bases from J, leaving 8 bases between. Germline V gives CDR1 MNHNS, CDR2 SASEGT. This CDR3 is built from 14 residues. The DNA of the CDR3 is TGTGCCAGCAGTGACAGGGCCTACACCGGGGAGCTGTTTTTT. This translates into CASSDRAYTGELFF.

The chain is built from TRBV6-5 and TRBJ1-4, with TRBD1 matching over 8 bases. Looked up from germline, CDR1 is MNHEY and CDR2 is SVGAGI. The CDR3 runs to 14 residues. V shed 6 bases, J shed 8 bases, and the junction held 8 bases outside the gene matches. The CDR3 sequence is CASRFGQGREKLFF. CDR3 nucleotides: TGTGCCAGCAGGTTCGGACAGGGACGGGAAAAACTGTTTTTT.

The chain combines TRBV28 with TRBJ1-6, with D perhaps TRBD1 (6 bases). V was trimmed by 5 bases and J by 8 bases, leaving 16 bases between them. This CDR3 has 15 amino acids. The germline V gene encodes CDR1 MDHEN and CDR2 SYDVKM. The CDR3 sequence is CASSPQQGKDSPLHF. The CDR3 DNA sequence: TGTGCCAGCAGTCCGCAACAGGGAAAGGATTCACCCCTCCACTTT. The variable domain in full, completed from reference TRBV28 and TRBJ1-6, reads DVKVTQSSRYLVKRTGEKVFLECVQDMDHENMFWYRQDPGLGLRLIYFSYDVKMKEKGDIPEGYSVSREKKERFSLILESASTNQTSMYLCASSPQQGKDSPLHFGNGTRLTVT.

Comments on this clone: At one of its ends the junction is not consistent with the germline gene, which may arise from a read error. The chain employs TRBV10-3 and TRBJ2-2; D gene ambiguous. CDR1 and CDR2 (germline): ENHRY, SYGVKD. This CDR3 is built from 13 residues. This CDR3 reads CAINNRNTGELFF. DNA for the CDR3: TGTGCAATCAACAACCGGAACACCGGGGAGCTGTTTTTT.

The chain has TRBV29-1 and TRBJ2-7; D is unresolved. Trimming shortened V by 2 bases and J by 3 bases, and 5 bases separated the two germline ends. Looked up from germline, CDR1 is SQVTM and CDR2 is ANQGSEA. The CDR3 covers 11 residues. CDR3 sequence: CSVESGYEQYF. CDR3 nucleotide sequence: TGCAGCGTTGAATCCGGCTACGAGCAGTACTTC.

V gene TRBV28 combines with J gene TRBJ2-6; 9 bases align to TRBD1. V was pared by 5 bases and J by 4 bases, with 9 bases of the junction left unmatched. The CDR3 is made up of 17 amino acids. Germline assignment: CDR1 MDHEN and CDR2 SYDVKM. This chain's CDR3 is CASSLGQGRAGANVLTF. The CDR3 nucleotides read TGTGCCAGCAGTCTGGGACAGGGAAGGGCCGGGGCCAACGTCCTGACTTTC.